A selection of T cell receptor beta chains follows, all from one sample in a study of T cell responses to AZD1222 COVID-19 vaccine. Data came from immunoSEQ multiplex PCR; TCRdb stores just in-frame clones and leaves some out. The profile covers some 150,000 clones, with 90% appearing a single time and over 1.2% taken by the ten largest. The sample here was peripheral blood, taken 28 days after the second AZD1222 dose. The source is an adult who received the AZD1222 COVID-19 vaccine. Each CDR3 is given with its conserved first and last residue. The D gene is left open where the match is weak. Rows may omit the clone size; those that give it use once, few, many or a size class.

TGTGCCAGCTCAAAGGGTTTATCCTACGAGCAGTACTTC,CASSKGLSYEQYF,NA,NA,TRBV18,TRBJ2-7
TGTGCCAGCAGTGAAGGGACAGGGGGCTACGAGCAGTACTTC,CASSEGTGGYEQYF,NA,TRBD1,TRBV6-1,TRBJ2-7
TGTGCCAGCAGTCGAGGCCCTAACTATGGCTACACCTTC,CASSRGPNYGYTF,once,NA,TRBV6-5,TRBJ1-2
TGTGCCAGTAGTAGGCAGGATTCACGCGTACCCGAAGCTTTCTTT,CASSRQDSRVPEAFF,few,NA,TRBV19,TRBJ1-1
TGTGCCAGCTCCCCGGGGGATAGCAATCAGCCCCAGCATTTT,CASSPGDSNQPQHF,NA,NA,TRBV25-1,TRBJ1-5
TGTGCCACCAGTGACCAGGACAGACTAGCGGGACGCAATGAGCAGTTCTTC,CATSDQDRLAGRNEQFF,few,TRBD2,TRBV24-1,TRBJ2-1
TGCGCCAGCAGCTTGGTTGTGGCGGGGACTAGCACAGATACGCAGTATTTT,CASSLVVAGTSTDTQYF,NA,NA,TRBV5-1,TRBJ2-3
TGTGCCAGCAGCTTGATCTTAGCAGATCCTAGCTCCTACAATGAGCAGTTCTTC,CASSLILADPSSYNEQFF,NA,NA,TRBV5-6,TRBJ2-1
TGTGCCAGCAGAATGGCGGGAGACTACGAGCAGTACTTC,CASRMAGDYEQYF,NA,TRBD2,TRBV3-1/TRBV3-2,TRBJ2-7
TGTGCCAGCAGCAAAAAGGGGGAGAAAGGACAGATCAACACCGGGGAGCTGTTTTTT,CASSKKGEKGQINTGELFF,NA,NA,TRBV9,TRBJ2-2
TGTGCCAGTAGGGACAGGGCCTCACCCCTCCACTTT,CASRDRASPLHF,NA,TRBD1,TRBV19,TRBJ1-6
TGTGCCAGCAGTCCAATCACGGGACTAGCGGGTAGTCAAGAGACCCAGTACTTC,CASSPITGLAGSQETQYF,NA,TRBD2,TRBV27,TRBJ2-5
TGTGCCAGCAGCGTATCCGCGGGGGCCTACAATGAGCAGTTCTTC,CASSVSAGAYNEQFF,NA,TRBD2,TRBV9,TRBJ2-1
TGTGCCAGCAGCTTAACCCCACAGGGTCCTAAAAACATTCAGTACTTC,CASSLTPQGPKNIQYF,NA,NA,TRBV7-8,TRBJ2-4
TGTGCCAGCAGCTCCCTGCTCCCCCCCCTCCACTTT,CASSSLLPPLHF,NA,NA,TRBV12-3/TRBV12-4,TRBJ1-6
TGTGCCAGCAGTGAAAGGAGGTTACAGGGGGATGAGCAGTTCTTC,CASSERRLQGDEQFF,once,TRBD1,TRBV6-1,TRBJ2-1
TGTGCCAGCAGTTACACGGACAGCTCGAACACTGAAGCTTTCTTT,CASSYTDSSNTEAFF,NA,NA,TRBV6-5,TRBJ1-1
TGTGCCAGCAGTTACTTGGACACTGAAGCTTTCTTT,CASSYLDTEAFF,NA,NA,TRBV6-6,TRBJ1-1
TGTGCCAGCGCGGACAGGGTGGGCTACGAGCAGTACTTC,CASADRVGYEQYF,NA,TRBD1,TRBV7-8,TRBJ2-7
TGTGCCAGTAGCACTGTAGCGCCAGATACGCAGTATTTT,CASSTVAPDTQYF,NA,NA,TRBV19,TRBJ2-3
TGTGCCAGCAGCCAAGGTCTAGGAGGGACCCAGTACTTC,CASSQGLGGTQYF,NA,NA,TRBV3-1/TRBV3-2,TRBJ2-5
TGTGCCAGCAAAGGCGCTGGGAAAAGCTCCTACGAGCAGTACTTC,CASKGAGKSSYEQYF,NA,NA,TRBV2,TRBJ2-7
TGTGCCAGCAGCTATGGACAGTCCTATGGCTACACCTTC,CASSYGQSYGYTF,NA,NA,TRBV12-3/TRBV12-4,TRBJ1-2
TGTGCCAGCACCGCCTCCGAGGGCCCGTATGGCTACACCTTC,CASTASEGPYGYTF,NA,NA,TRBV3-1/TRBV3-2,TRBJ1-2
TGTGCCAGCAGTTTGTGGTTTTTTAGCAATCAGCCCCAGCATTTT,CASSLWFFSNQPQHF,NA,NA,TRBV28,TRBJ1-5
TGTGCCAGCAGCTTCGACGGCAATCAGCCCCAGCATTTT,CASSFDGNQPQHF,NA,NA,TRBV7-8,TRBJ1-5
TGTGCCAGCAGTTTAACCGCTAACTATGGCTACACCTTC,CASSLTANYGYTF,once,NA,TRBV28,TRBJ1-2
TGTGCCAGCAGCTTAGGAGTTCCGGGGAGCCTCGATACGCAGTATTTT,CASSLGVPGSLDTQYF,NA,NA,TRBV7-9,TRBJ2-3
TGTGCCAGTAGTATTATCAGGAGGGGACAGCAGAATGAAAAACTGTTTTTT,CASSIIRRGQQNEKLFF,NA,TRBD1,TRBV19,TRBJ1-4